This T cell receptor beta chain was found in a study of control samples from healthy donors and cancer patients. Here immunoSEQ multiplex PCR was the method, and the copy in TCRdb shows in-frame clones only, minus some. Its table records around 190,000 clones. The germline gives CDR1 ENHRY, CDR2 SYGVKD. The CDR3 spans 14 residues. V gave up 6 bases and J gave up 3 bases; unmatched junction bases: 4. The clonotype originates from a woman aged 30 to 39 in good health. This chain uses TRBV10-3 with TRBJ1-2; 10 nucleotides line up with TRBD1. Sample: blood. CDR3 DNA: TGTGCCATCAGGGGGGACAGGGGACACTATGGCTACACCTTC. This codes for CAIRGDRGHYGYTF.